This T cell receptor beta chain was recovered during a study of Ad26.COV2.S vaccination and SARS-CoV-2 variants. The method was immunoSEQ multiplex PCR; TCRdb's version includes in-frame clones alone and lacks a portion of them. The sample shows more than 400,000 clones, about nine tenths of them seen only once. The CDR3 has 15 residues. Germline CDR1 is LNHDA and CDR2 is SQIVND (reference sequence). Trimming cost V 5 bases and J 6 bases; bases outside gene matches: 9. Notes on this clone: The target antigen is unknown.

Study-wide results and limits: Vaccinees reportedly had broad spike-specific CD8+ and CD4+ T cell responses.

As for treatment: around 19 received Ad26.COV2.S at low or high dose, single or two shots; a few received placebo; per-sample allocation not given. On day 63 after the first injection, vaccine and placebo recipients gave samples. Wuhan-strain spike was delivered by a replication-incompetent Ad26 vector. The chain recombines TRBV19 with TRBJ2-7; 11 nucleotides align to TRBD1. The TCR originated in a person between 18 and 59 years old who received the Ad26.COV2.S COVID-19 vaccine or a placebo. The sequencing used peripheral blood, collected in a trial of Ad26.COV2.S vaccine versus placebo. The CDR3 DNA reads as TGTGCCAGTAGTGGACCGGGACAGGGGGTAAGCGAGCAGTACTTC. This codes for CASSGPGQGVSEQYF.